This passage covers 27 T cell receptor beta chains from one sample sequenced in a study of shared clonotypes between healthy human individuals (dated by TCRdb to between 2020 and 2021). Libraries were built with the immunoSEQ multiplex PCR assay. TCRdb stores this immuneACCESS table with in-frame sequences only. Part of the clones is absent; in the studies checked, under half of the shortfall reflects unresolved V genes, and no reason is known for the rest. In all, the sample holds 150,000 to 200,000 clones, and just under 95% of those were seen once. 0.067% of the sample lies in the top ten. Source material: naive CD4+ T cells sorted from blood. The sample's cell subset or site, from its label and the paper: CD45RA+ positively selected. The origin of the receptors is a woman in her twenties or thirties in good health.

The chain is built from TRBV7-2 and TRBJ1-2; 9 nucleotides align to TRBD1. This CDR3 is built from 14 residues. V was pared by 1 base and J by 8 bases, with 5 bases of the junction left unmatched. Germline CDR1 is SGHTA and CDR2 is FQGNSA. The CDR3 is CASSLEGQGSGYTF. CDR3 bases: TGTGCCAGCAGCTTAGAGGGACAGGGATCAGGCTACACCTTC.

The chain has TRBV5-1 and TRBJ1-6; no firm D call. V lost 4 bases, J lost 0 bases, and 11 bases lay in between. The CDR3 totals 16 residues. Germline-derived CDR1 and CDR2 are SGHRS and YFSETQ. The CDR3 protein is CASSPQASSYNSPLHF. CDR3 nucleotide sequence: TGCGCCAGCAGCCCTCAGGCTAGCTCCTATAATTCACCCCTCCACTTT.

In its sample, this clone was seen a few times. V gene TRBV2 combines with J gene TRBJ2-7, with 10 bases fitting TRBD2. Germline trimming cut 4 bases from V and 4 bases from J; bases unmatched to any gene: 4. Germline V gives CDR1 SNHLY, CDR2 FYNNEI. The length of the CDR3 is 14 residues. CDR3 nucleotide sequence: TGTGCCAGCAGTGCAGAAGCGGGAGGGTACGAGCAGTACTTC. Its translation is CASSAEAGGYEQYF.

The chain joins TRBV5-4 to TRBJ2-1; no clear D gene. Trimming took off 2 bases at V and 2 bases at J, with 8 bases between the two ends. The V gene's germline CDR1 is SGHNT and CDR2 YYREEE (reference sequence). This CDR3 is built from 14 residues. The CDR3 region has the DNA TGTGCCAGCAGCTTCCGGGTCGCCTACAATGAGCAGTTCTTC. Its translation is CASSFRVAYNEQFF. Together with reference TRBV5-4 and TRBJ2-1, the CDR3 gives the full variable domain: ETGVTQSPTHLIKTRGQQVTLRCSSQSGHNTVSWYQQALGQGPQFIFQYYREEENGRGNFPPRFSGLQFPNYSSELNVNALELDDSALYLCASSFRVAYNEQFFGPGTRLTVL.

The chain couples TRBV28 to TRBJ2-7; tentatively, D is TRBD1 (5 bases). Germline CDR1 and CDR2: MDHEN and SYDVKM. This CDR3 has 17 amino acids. The V end lost 6 bases, the J end lost 3 bases, and 24 bases lay between the germline ends. The CDR3 here is CASRTDRQRLSYYEQYF. CDR3 coding DNA: TGTGCCAGCAGAACAGATAGACAGCGACTTTCTTACTACGAGCAGTACTTC.

This clone was counted only a few times. V usage is TRBV10-1 and J usage is TRBJ2-7; TRBD2 agrees at 8 bases. The CDR3 has 15 amino acids. Per germline, CDR1 WNHNN and CDR2 SYGVQD (reference sequence). Trimming cost V 3 bases and J 5 bases; bases outside gene matches: 9. The CDR3 DNA reads TGCGCCAGCAGTGAATCGGGAGGGCCACTCCACGAGCAGTACTTC. Encoded protein: CASSESGGPLHEQYF.

The rearrangement joins TRBV2 to TRBJ1-1, with 7 bases aligning to TRBD1. The CDR3 contains 12 residues. Trimming at V came to 10 bases and at J to 12 bases, leaving 14 bases not matched to a gene. Germline V gene sequence: CDR1 SNHLY, CDR2 FYNNEI. The CDR3 here is CATSLTGAPTFF. The CDR3, as DNA: TGTGCCACATCCCTTACAGGGGCCCCGACTTTCTTT. Together with reference TRBV2 and TRBJ1-1, the CDR3 gives the full variable domain: EPEVTQTPSHQVTQMGQEVILRCVPISNHLYFYWYRQILGQKVEFLVSFYNNEISEKSEIFDDQFSVERPDGSNFTLKIRSTKLEDSAMYFCATSLTGAPTFFGQGTRLTVV.

This sequence joins TRBV28 and TRBJ2-7; D gene ambiguous. Between the trimmed V and J ends, which lost 2 bases and 0 bases, there was a span of 11 bases. Germline V gives CDR1 MDHEN, CDR2 SYDVKM. The CDR3 consists of 15 residues. DNA of the CDR3: TGTGCCAGCAGTTTACAAGACGGCTACTCCTACGAGCAGTACTTC. Its protein product is CASSLQDGYSYEQYF.

The V gene is TRBV7-9, the J gene TRBJ2-3; 11 positions agree with TRBD1. The CDR3 consists of 13 residues. V lost 6 bases, J lost 7 bases, and 3 bases stayed unmatched. In germline, CDR1 is SEHNR, CDR2 FQNEAQ (reference sequence). In DNA form, the CDR3 reads TGTGCCAGCAGGGGGACAGGGGGAAATACGCAGTATTTT. Translating gives CASRGTGGNTQYF. The full variable domain, with the rest looked up from reference TRBV7-9 and TRBJ2-3, is DTGVSQNPRHKITKRGQNVTFRCDPISEHNRLYWYRQTLGQGPEFLTYFQNEAQLEKSRLLSDRFSAERPKGSFSTLEIQRTEQGDSAMYLCASRGTGGNTQYFGPGTRLTVL.

The CDR3 is CAISPAGKLEQYF. The CDR3 DNA sequence: TGTGCCATCTCCCCTGCAGGGAAGTTGGAGCAGTACTTC. The V gene is TRBV10-3, the J gene TRBJ2-7; tentative D call: TRBD1 (5 bases). V lost 8 bases and J lost 7, with 18 bases in between. The CDR3 has 13 residues. The germline CDR1 and CDR2 sequences are ENHRY and SYGVKD.

The rearrangement links TRBV7-6 to TRBJ2-5, with D possibly being TRBD1 (6 bases). This CDR3 has 13 residues. In germline, CDR1 is SGHVS, CDR2 FNYEAQ. V was clipped by 8 bases and J by 3 bases, with 13 bases between them. As DNA, the CDR3 is TGTGCCAGCCAGGGGCAGAAGGAAGAGACCCAGTACTTC. Encoded protein: CASQGQKEETQYF.

The chain links TRBV27 to TRBJ2-7; maybe TRBD2 (6 bases). Trimming shortened V by 5 bases and J by 4 bases, and 15 bases separated the two germline ends. CDR1 is MNHEY, CDR2 SMNVEV, per germline (reference sequence). The CDR3 has 14 residues. For the CDR3, the DNA is TGTGCCAGCAGTAAACCGGGACTGGCTTACGAGCAGTACTTC. Amino acid sequence: CASSKPGLAYEQYF.

The chain employs TRBV7-9 and TRBJ2-7, with TRBD1 as a possible D gene (6 bases). The CDR3 totals 18 residues. Trimming removed 3 bases at V and 0 bases at J, with 21 bases between. Germline CDR1 SEHNR, CDR2 FQNEAQ (reference sequence). This chain's CDR3 is CASSFTDRLRRTSYEQYF. For the CDR3, the DNA is TGTGCCAGCAGCTTCACGGACAGACTAAGACGGACCTCCTACGAGCAGTACTTC.

CDR3 sequence: CASRSGAMDGYTF. CDR3 bases: TGTGCCAGCAGGTCCGGGGCCATGGATGGCTACACCTTC. The J gene is TRBJ1-2, the V gene TRBV6-5; tentatively, D is TRBD1 (5 bases). This CDR3 comprises 13 residues. V lost 6 bases and J lost 6, with 14 bases in between. CDR1 is MNHEY, CDR2 SVGAGI, per germline.

This chain links TRBV27 with TRBJ1-5; 8 bases align to TRBD1. The V and J ends lost 6 bases and 11 bases, in that order; junction bases with no gene match: 18. The CDR3 is 16 residues long. Looked up from germline, CDR1 is MNHEY and CDR2 is SMNVEV (reference sequence). The CDR3: CASSSGTGTSARAQHF. CDR3 in DNA: TGTGCCAGCAGCTCTGGGACAGGAACTTCTGCTCGGGCCCAGCATTTT.

J is TRBJ2-7 and V is TRBV28; 7 nucleotides match TRBD2. Germline trimming cut 6 bases from V and 0 bases from J; bases unmatched to any gene: 8. The CDR3 totals 15 residues. Germline CDR1 is MDHEN and CDR2 is SYDVKM. In nucleotides, the CDR3 is TGTGCCAGCAGCTTAGCGGGTCAGAGCTCCTACGAGCAGTACTTC. As protein: CASSLAGQSSYEQYF. The variable domain in full, with the rest retrieved from reference TRBV28 and TRBJ2-7, is DVKVTQSSRYLVKRTGEKVFLECVQDMDHENMFWYRQDPGLGLRLIYFSYDVKMKEKGDIPEGYSVSREKKERFSLILESASTNQTSMYLCASSLAGQSSYEQYFGPGTRLTVT.

This clone was picked up one time. The chain uses TRBV28 and TRBJ1-3, with TRBD1 as a possible D gene (5 bases). The CDR3 runs 16 residues. V dropped 5 bases and J dropped 0 bases, with 14 bases sitting between them. Germline V lookup: CDR1 MDHEN, CDR2 SYDVKM. CDR3 loop: CASSKPGTPSGNTIYF. The DNA for the CDR3 is TGTGCCAGCAGTAAACCAGGGACCCCCTCTGGAAACACCATATATTTT.

The rearrangement joins TRBV28 to TRBJ2-7, with 9 bases fitting TRBD1. The CDR3 extends over 17 amino acids. The V gene end was trimmed by 2 bases and the J gene end by 0 bases; junction bases not matched to a gene: 8. CDR1 and CDR2 from the germline V gene are MDHEN and SYDVKM. The CDR3 region has the DNA TGTGCCAGCAGTTTAATCCTGACAGGGGGTGACTCCTACGAGCAGTACTTC. It specifies CASSLILTGGDSYEQYF.

The genes are TRBV5-5 and TRBJ1-3, with D uncertain. Germline V gene lookup returns CDR1 SGHKS and CDR2 YYEKEE (reference sequence). V was cut by 0 bases and J by 2 bases, with 3 bases left in between. The CDR3 length is 13 residues. The CDR3 is CASSLETGNTIYF. The CDR3 DNA follows: TGTGCCAGCAGCTTGGAGACTGGAAACACCATATATTTT.

The rearrangement uses TRBV29-1 and TRBJ1-1; D uncertain. The ends were cut back, 5 bases at V and 0 bases at J, with 10 bases in the middle. Germline V CDR1 and CDR2: SQVTM, ANQGSEA. The CDR3 runs 13 residues. The CDR3 here is CSVQGRMNTEAFF. The CDR3 bases are TGCAGCGTTCAAGGCAGGATGAACACTGAAGCTTTCTTT.

The V call is TRBV2, the J call TRBJ1-4; D may be TRBD1 (6 bases). The V and J ends lost 3 bases and 7 bases respectively, with 9 bases between them. This CDR3 comprises 13 residues. Germline-derived CDR1 and CDR2 are SNHLY and FYNNEI. Here the CDR3 DNA reads TGTGCCAGCAGTGAGGAGGACAGTGAAAAACTGTTTTTT. Amino acids: CASSEEDSEKLFF.

The chain joins TRBV19 to TRBJ2-3, with 7 bases identical to TRBD2. Germline CDR1 LNHDA, CDR2 SQIVND (reference sequence). CDR3 length: 15 residues. The junction had 7 bases not matched to a gene; V was cut back by 5 bases and J by 2 bases. This CDR3 reads CASSSYTSDTDTQYF. The CDR3 region has the DNA TGTGCCAGTAGTTCATACACTAGCGACACAGATACGCAGTATTTT. Supplemented by reference TRBV19 and TRBJ2-3, the full variable domain reads DGGITQSPKYLFRKEGQNVTLSCEQNLNHDAMYWYRQDPGQGLRLIYYSQIVNDFQKGDIAEGYSVSREKKESFPLTVTSAQKNPTAFYLCASSSYTSDTDTQYFGPGTRLTVL.

The V gene is TRBV4-1, the J gene TRBJ2-1, with TRBD2 matching 7 bases. V was pared by 0 bases and J by 3 bases, with 8 bases of the junction left unmatched. The CDR3 has 17 residues. Germline-derived CDR1 and CDR2 are MGHRA and YSYEKL. The CDR3 sequence is CASSQDKWSGNYNEQFF. The CDR3 region has the DNA TGCGCCAGCAGCCAAGATAAGTGGAGCGGGAACTACAATGAGCAGTTCTTC.

V gene TRBV7-9 combines with J gene TRBJ1-3, with 9 bases identical to TRBD1. V lost 5 bases to trimming and J lost 4 bases; unmatched junction nucleotides: 6. Germline lookup yields CDR1 SEHNR and CDR2 FQNEAQ (reference sequence). This CDR3 comprises 15 residues. The CDR3 DNA reads TGTGCCAGCAGCGCCGGGGGACAGGGAGGAAACACCATATATTTT. This gives the protein CASSAGGQGGNTIYF.

The J gene is TRBJ1-1, the V gene TRBV7-9; 7 positions agree with TRBD1. Unmatched junction bases numbered 6, after V lost 5 bases and J lost 0 bases. CDR1 and CDR2 (germline): SEHNR, FQNEAQ (reference sequence). This CDR3 is 15 amino acids long. The CDR3 reads CASSPTGQVNTEAFF. CDR3 in DNA: TGTGCCAGCAGCCCGACAGGGCAGGTGAACACTGAAGCTTTCTTT.

The chain couples TRBV5-1 to TRBJ2-7; TRBD1 is a possible D gene (6 bases). Germline loops: CDR1 SGHRS, CDR2 YFSETQ. V was shortened by 6 bases and J by 1 base, with 17 bases between the two germline ends. The CDR3 sequence is 15 residues long. CDR3 nucleotide sequence: TGCGCCAGCACTTTCGGGACACTTAATTCCTACGAGCAGTACTTC. This translates into CASTFGTLNSYEQYF.

This chain joins TRBV28 and TRBJ2-1; D is uncertain. The V end was cut by 4 bases, the J end by 5 bases, with 12 bases between. Germline V gives CDR1 MDHEN, CDR2 SYDVKM. This CDR3 has 14 residues. The CDR3: CASSSPAGNNEQFF. The CDR3 nucleotides read TGTGCCAGCAGTTCCCCCGCCGGCAACAATGAGCAGTTCTTC.